These T cell receptor beta chains were read from a single sample in a study of blood T cell repertoires in COVID-19. Data came from immunoSEQ multiplex PCR; TCRdb stores just in-frame clones and leaves some out. The sample gives 240,000 or so clones, more than 75% of which show up once; around 12% is in the top ten. Sequencing was carried out using peripheral blood. Source of these receptors: a woman aged 55-70 years with active or convalescent COVID-19. Each CDR3 is given with its conserved first and last residue. The order of the fields is D gene, V gene, J gene, CDR3 length, clone size, CDR3 DNA, CDR3 protein. D genes are given only for firm matches. Where a row states a size, it is once, few, many or the class of an expanded clone; other rows omit it.

>TRBD2|TRBV9|TRBJ2-1|16|many
TGTGCCAGCAGCCCCGGGGGTAGCGGGGGGGCCAATGAGCAGTTCTTC
CASSPGGSGGANEQFF
>TRBD2|TRBV27|TRBJ2-2|19|-
TGTGCCAGCAGTCCGTTGCGTGGGCGGGGGACCCCGGAGACCGGGGAGCTGTTTTTT
CASSPLRGRGTPETGELFF
>-|TRBV7-2|TRBJ1-1|11|-
TGTGCCAGCAGCTTAGGCTATAAAGCTTTCTTT
CASSLGYKAFF
>-|TRBV10-3|TRBJ1-6|15|few
TGTGCCATCAGGGAGGGGAGCTCCTATAATTCACCCCTCCACTTT
CAIREGSSYNSPLHF
>-|TRBV11-2|TRBJ1-3|16|-
TGTGCCAGCAGCTTAACGGACTGGAACTCTGGAAACACCATATATTTT
CASSLTDWNSGNTIYF
>-|TRBV4-1|TRBJ2-7|16|-
TGCGCCAGCAGCCATGCAATGAGGAGCAGGGAAGGCGAGCAGTACTTC
CASSHAMRSREGEQYF
>TRBD1|TRBV19|TRBJ1-5|15|-
TGTGCCAGTACCCAGGGGGCACTTAGCAATCAGCCCCAGCATTTT
CASTQGALSNQPQHF
>-|TRBV6-6|TRBJ1-5|13|-
TGTGCCAGCCAGGGCGATAGCAATCAGCCCCAGCATTTT
CASQGDSNQPQHF
>TRBD2|TRBV6-5|TRBJ2-1|14|-
TGTGCCAGCGGTCTAGCGGGGGGGCAGGGTGAGCAGTTCTTC
CASGLAGGQGEQFF
>-|TRBV7-8|TRBJ2-7|15|-
TGTGCCAGCAGCTTATCAGGGCCTCCCCTCTACGAGCAGTACTTC
CASSLSGPPLYEQYF
>-|TRBV7-9|TRBJ1-1|13|-
TGTGCCAGCAGCAATCTCCGGAACACTGAAGCTTTCTTT
CASSNLRNTEAFF
>-|TRBV3-1/TRBV3-2|TRBJ1-2|13|-
TGTGCCAGCAGCCGGACAGACAACTATGGCTACACCTTC
CASSRTDNYGYTF
>-|TRBV2|TRBJ1-3|15|-
TGTGCCAGCGGGGACGGGGACTTCTCTGGAAACACCATATATTTT
CASGDGDFSGNTIYF
>TRBD1|TRBV4-1|TRBJ1-3|18|-
TGCGCCAGCAGCCAGAGGACACAGGGGGATTTCTCTGGAAACACCATATATTTT
CASSQRTQGDFSGNTIYF
>-|TRBV3-1/TRBV3-2|TRBJ1-1|14|-
TGTGCCAGCAGCCGCGGGGAACTGAACACTGAAGCTTTCTTT
CASSRGELNTEAFF
>-|TRBV19|TRBJ1-1|13|-
TGTGCCAGTATTCGACCGGGGACTCTTGAAGCTTTCTTT
CASIRPGTLEAFF
>TRBD2|TRBV11-3|TRBJ2-1|15|-
TGTGCCAGCAGCGTACTAGCGGGGGGATACAATGAGCAGTTCTTC
CASSVLAGGYNEQFF
>-|TRBV10-3|TRBJ1-3|13|-
TGTGCCATCAGCGGGGGTCGGGAAAACACCATATATTTT
CAISGGRENTIYF
>-|TRBV5-6|TRBJ1-2|15|-
TGTGCCAGCAGCTTGGTTCGCGGACAGTCCTATGGCTACACCTTC
CASSLVRGQSYGYTF
>TRBD1|TRBV7-9|TRBJ1-4|15|-
TGTGCCAGCAGCCTATCCGGACAGGACAATGAAAAACTGTTTTTT
CASSLSGQDNEKLFF
>TRBD2|TRBV5-1|TRBJ2-3|15|-
TGCGCCAGCAGCTTGAAGCGGGGGGGCTCAGATACGCAGTATTTT
CASSLKRGGSDTQYF
>-|TRBV6-5|TRBJ2-1|13|-
TGTGCCAGCAGTTTTTTGTGGGGCGCTGAACAGTTCTTC
CASSFLWGAEQFF
>-|TRBV19|TRBJ1-1|14|-
TGTGCCAGTAGTATAGGGGGAGGGGGGCCTGAAGCTTTCTTT
CASSIGGGGPEAFF
>-|TRBV7-6|TRBJ2-5|15|-
TGTGCCAGCAGCCGGGGGGTCCTAGGGGGTGAGACCCAGTACTTC
CASSRGVLGGETQYF
>-|TRBV19|TRBJ1-2|13|-
TGTGCCAGTAATGTCGCCCTAGGCTATGGCTACACCTTC
CASNVALGYGYTF
>-|TRBV5-1|TRBJ1-3|16|once
TGCGCCAGCAGCTTGGATCTAGGCGCCTCTGGAAACACCATATATTTT
CASSLDLGASGNTIYF
>-|TRBV27|TRBJ2-1|13|-
TGTGCCAGCATGTGGGTAGCTGGCAATGAGCAGTTCTTC
CASMWVAGNEQFF
>TRBD1|TRBV6-5|TRBJ2-7|14|-
TGTGCCAGCAGTTCGGACAGGCCGACCTACGAGCAGTACTTC
CASSSDRPTYEQYF
>-|TRBV5-1|TRBJ2-2|14|few
TGCGCCAGCAGCTTCTCAGGGATCACCGGGGAGCTGTTTTTT
CASSFSGITGELFF
>TRBD2|TRBV3-1/TRBV3-2|TRBJ2-5|18|-
TGTGCCAGCAGCCAAATGCGGGGGGTAGGGCTTCTGAGAGAGACCCAGTACTTC
CASSQMRGVGLLRETQYF
>TRBD2|TRBV7-6|TRBJ2-7|15|-
TGTGCCAGCAGCTTAGGTAGCGGGGGGGCCGGCGAGCAGTACTTC
CASSLGSGGAGEQYF
>TRBD2|TRBV18|TRBJ2-7|14|once
TGTGCCACCTCAACCGGGACTAGCGTTTACGAGCAGTACTTC
CATSTGTSVYEQYF
>-|TRBV4-1|TRBJ2-6|17|-
TGCGCCAGCAGCCAACCTGCCAGGGTGCGAGGGGCCAACGTCCTGACTTTC
CASSQPARVRGANVLTF
>TRBD1|TRBV19|TRBJ1-2|14|-
TGTGCCAGTAGAAGGGGACAGGCGAGGCGTGGCTACACCTTC
CASRRGQARRGYTF
>TRBD1|TRBV6-5|TRBJ1-3|16|-
TGTGCCAGCAGTTTCCGGGACAGGGGGCGCGGAAACACCATATATTTT
CASSFRDRGRGNTIYF
>TRBD1|TRBV18|TRBJ1-6|13|-
TGTGCCAGCTCCCAGGGGGATAATTCACCCCTCCACTTT
CASSQGDNSPLHF
>-|TRBV6-2/TRBV6-3|TRBJ2-2|12|-
TGTGCCAGCAGTCTCCTCGGCGGGGAGCTGTTTTTT
CASSLLGGELFF
>-|TRBV6-5|TRBJ1-6|14|-
TGTGCCAGCAGTTTTGGCCAGGGCAATTCACCCCTCCACTTT
CASSFGQGNSPLHF
>-|TRBV3-1/TRBV3-2|TRBJ1-6|18|-
TGTGCCAGCAGCACGCACCGGGACAAGGCACTCTATAATTCACCCCTCCACTTT
CASSTHRDKALYNSPLHF
>-|TRBV5-1|TRBJ1-1|14|-
TGCGCCAGCAGCTTGACAGGACAAAACACTGAAGCTTTCTTT
CASSLTGQNTEAFF